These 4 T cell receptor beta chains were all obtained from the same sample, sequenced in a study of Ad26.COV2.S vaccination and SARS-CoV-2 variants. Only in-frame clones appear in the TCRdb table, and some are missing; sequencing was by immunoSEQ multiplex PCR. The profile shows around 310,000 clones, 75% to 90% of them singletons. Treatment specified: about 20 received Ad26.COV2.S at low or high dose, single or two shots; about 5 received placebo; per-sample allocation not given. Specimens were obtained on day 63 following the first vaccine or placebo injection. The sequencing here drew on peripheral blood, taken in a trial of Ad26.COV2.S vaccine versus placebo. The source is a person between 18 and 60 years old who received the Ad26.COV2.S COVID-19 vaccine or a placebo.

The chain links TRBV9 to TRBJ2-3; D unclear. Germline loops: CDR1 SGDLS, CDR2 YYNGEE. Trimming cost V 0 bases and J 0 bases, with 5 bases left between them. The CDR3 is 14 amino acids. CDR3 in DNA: TGTGCCAGCAGCGTAGACGGGAGCACAGATACGCAGTATTTT. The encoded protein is CASSVDGSTDTQYF.

CDR3 residues: CASSPRGQSALFYNSPLHF. The CDR3 nucleotides read TGTGCCAGCTCACCAAGAGGGCAGAGTGCGTTATTTTATAATTCACCCCTCCACTTT. The chain recombines TRBV18 with TRBJ1-6; D is unresolved. The germline gives CDR1 KGHSH, CDR2 LQKENI. The CDR3 is made up of 19 amino acids. Trimming removed 2 bases at V and 4 bases at J, with 21 bases between.

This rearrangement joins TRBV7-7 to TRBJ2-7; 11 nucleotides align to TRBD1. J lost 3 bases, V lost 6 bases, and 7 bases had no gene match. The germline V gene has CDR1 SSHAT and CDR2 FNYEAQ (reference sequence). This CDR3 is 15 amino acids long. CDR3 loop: CASSPGQGVGYEQYF. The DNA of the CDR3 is TGTGCCAGCAGTCCGGGACAGGGGGTAGGCTACGAGCAGTACTTC.

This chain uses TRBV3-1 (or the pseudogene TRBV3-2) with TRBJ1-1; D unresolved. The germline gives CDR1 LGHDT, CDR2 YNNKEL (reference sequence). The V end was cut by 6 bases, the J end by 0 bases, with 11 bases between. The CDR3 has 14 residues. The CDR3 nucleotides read TGTGCCAGCAGTTTCGGACCCGTGAACACTGAAGCTTTCTTT. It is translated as CASSFGPVNTEAFF.